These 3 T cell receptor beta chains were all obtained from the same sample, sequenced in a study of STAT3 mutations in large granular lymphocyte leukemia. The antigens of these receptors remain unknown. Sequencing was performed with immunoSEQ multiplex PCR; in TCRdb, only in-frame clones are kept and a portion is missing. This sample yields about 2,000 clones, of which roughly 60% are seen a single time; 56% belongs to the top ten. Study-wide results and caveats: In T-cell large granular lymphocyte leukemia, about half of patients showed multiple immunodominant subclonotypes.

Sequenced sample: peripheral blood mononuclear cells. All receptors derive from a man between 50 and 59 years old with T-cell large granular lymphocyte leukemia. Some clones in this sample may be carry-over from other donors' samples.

The chain's CDR3 is CASSLAGALNQPQHF. CDR3 DNA: TGCGCCAGCAGCTTGGCCGGGGCTCTCAATCAGCCCCAGCATTTT. This chain connects TRBV5-1 to TRBJ1-5; the D gene is possibly TRBD1 (5 bases). This CDR3 region has 15 residues. The V gene lost 0 bases and the J gene lost 3 bases, with 10 bases spanning the gap. From germline, CDR1 is SGHRS and CDR2 YFSETQ. The whole variable domain, filled in from reference TRBV5-1 and TRBJ1-5, reads KAGVTQTPRYLIKTRGQQVTLSCSPISGHRSVSWYQQTPGQGLQFLFEYFSETQRNKGNFPGRFSGRQFSNSRSEMNVSTLELGDSALYLCASSLAGALNQPQHFGDGTRLSIL.

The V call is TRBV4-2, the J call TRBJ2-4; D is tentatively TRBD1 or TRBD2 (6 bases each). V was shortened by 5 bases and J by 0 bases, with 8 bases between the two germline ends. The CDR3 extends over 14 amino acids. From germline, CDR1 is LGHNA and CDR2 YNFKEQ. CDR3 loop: CASSGGLAKNIQYF. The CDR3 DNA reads TGTGCCAGCAGCGGGGGGCTAGCCAAAAACATTCAGTACTTC.

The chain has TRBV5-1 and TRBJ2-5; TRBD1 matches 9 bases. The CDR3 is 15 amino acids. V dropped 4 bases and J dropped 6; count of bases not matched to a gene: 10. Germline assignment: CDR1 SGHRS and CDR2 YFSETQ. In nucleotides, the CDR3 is TGCGCCAGCAGCACGACAGGGGGAACGGCAAAGACCCAGTACTTC. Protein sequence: CASSTTGGTAKTQYF.